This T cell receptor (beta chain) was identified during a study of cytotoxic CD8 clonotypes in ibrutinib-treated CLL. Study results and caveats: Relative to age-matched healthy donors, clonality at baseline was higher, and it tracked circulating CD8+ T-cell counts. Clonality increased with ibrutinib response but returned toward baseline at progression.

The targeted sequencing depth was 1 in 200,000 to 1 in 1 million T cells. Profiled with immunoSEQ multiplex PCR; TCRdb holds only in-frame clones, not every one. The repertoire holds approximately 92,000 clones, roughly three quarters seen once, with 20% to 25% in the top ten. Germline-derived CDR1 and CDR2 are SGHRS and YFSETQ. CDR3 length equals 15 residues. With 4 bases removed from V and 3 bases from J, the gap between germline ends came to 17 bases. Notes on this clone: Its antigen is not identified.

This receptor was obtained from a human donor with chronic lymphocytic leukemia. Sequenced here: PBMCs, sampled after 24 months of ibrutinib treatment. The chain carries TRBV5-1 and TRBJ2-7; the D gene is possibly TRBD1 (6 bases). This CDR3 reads CASSGSGAGGYEQYF. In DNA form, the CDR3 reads TGCGCCAGCAGCGGGTCAGGGGCGGGTGGCTACGAGCAGTACTTC. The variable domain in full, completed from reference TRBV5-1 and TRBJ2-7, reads KAGVTQTPRYLIKTRGQQVTLSCSPISGHRSVSWYQQTPGQGLQFLFEYFSETQRNKGNFPGRFSGRQFSNSRSEMNVSTLELGDSALYLCASSGSGAGGYEQYFGPGTRLTVT.